A selection of T cell receptor beta chains follows, all from one sample in a study of vaccination and CD4 T cells after COVID-19. The antigens for these receptors are not known. TCRdb re-called the PCR reads with MiXCR, one entry per CDR3 protein. The table has 8,800 or so distinct CDR3 sequences, 40% to 55% seen once. Material: CD4+ T cells from blood, cultured in vitro. These TCRs come from a human donor in good health. The CDR3 runs from the conserved cysteine through the conserved F or W. Each record gives: J gene, clone size, V gene, D gene, CDR3 DNA, CDR3 protein. The D gene is left open where the match is weak. The size entry is marked missing in some rows and otherwise reads once, few, many or a size class.

J gene: TRBJ1-1; clone size: .; V gene: TRBV5-1; D gene: .; CDR3 DNA: TGCGCCAGCTTGGGGGCAGGGAGTGGCACTGAAGCTTTCTTT; CDR3 protein: CASLGAGSGTEAFF
J gene: TRBJ2-1; clone size: .; V gene: TRBV7-2; D gene: .; CDR3 DNA: TGTGCCAGCAGCTTACCCCCGGCGGACTACAATGAGCAGTTCTTC; CDR3 protein: CASSLPPADYNEQFF
J gene: TRBJ2-5; clone size: .; V gene: TRBV7-9; D gene: .; CDR3 DNA: TGTGCCAGCAGCTTAGAAGTCGGGAGATCTGGTGAGACCCAGTACTTC; CDR3 protein: CASSLEVGRSGETQYF
J gene: TRBJ2-7; clone size: .; V gene: TRBV12-5; D gene: .; CDR3 DNA: TGTGCTAGTGGTTTGGGGGGTACCTACGAGCAGTACTTC; CDR3 protein: CASGLGGTYEQYF
J gene: TRBJ2-3; clone size: .; V gene: TRBV11-2; D gene: .; CDR3 DNA: TGTGCCAGCAGCCCAAACCTCCAGGGGTATACGCAGTATTTT; CDR3 protein: CASSPNLQGYTQYF
J gene: TRBJ1-1; clone size: .; V gene: TRBV6-2/TRBV6-3; D gene: .; CDR3 DNA: TGTGCCAGCAGTCCTGGTGGGTTTTCTGAAGCTTTCTTT; CDR3 protein: CASSPGGFSEAFF
J gene: TRBJ2-7; clone size: few; V gene: TRBV6-5; D gene: TRBD1; CDR3 DNA: TGTGCCAGCAGTTACTTCCAACAGGGGCCGAACGAGCAGTACTTC; CDR3 protein: CASSYFQQGPNEQYF
J gene: TRBJ1-1; clone size: .; V gene: TRBV5-1; D gene: .; CDR3 DNA: TGCGCCAGCAGGTTAGGGGCGGACACTGAAGCTTTCTTT; CDR3 protein: CASRLGADTEAFF
J gene: TRBJ1-2; clone size: few; V gene: TRBV29-1; D gene: TRBD1; CDR3 DNA: TGCAGCGCATTGACAGGGAATAACTATGGCTACACCTTC; CDR3 protein: CSALTGNNYGYTF
J gene: TRBJ2-1; clone size: .; V gene: TRBV5-1; D gene: TRBD1; CDR3 DNA: TGCGCCAGCAGCTTGGAAGAAGGACAGGGGAAGAATGAGCAGTTCTTC; CDR3 protein: CASSLEEGQGKNEQFF
J gene: TRBJ2-3; clone size: .; V gene: TRBV6-1; D gene: .; CDR3 DNA: TGTGCCAGCAATGAAGTGGGAGTGCGAGCAGATACGCAGTATTTT; CDR3 protein: CASNEVGVRADTQYF
J gene: TRBJ2-7; clone size: .; V gene: TRBV19; D gene: .; CDR3 DNA: TGTGCCAGTACCAACAGCGCTGGGGGAGAGCAGTACTTC; CDR3 protein: CASTNSAGGEQYF
J gene: TRBJ2-3; clone size: few; V gene: TRBV27; D gene: TRBD2; CDR3 DNA: TGTGCCAGCAGTTGGAGGACTAGCGAGGGTACGCAGTATTTT; CDR3 protein: CASSWRTSEGTQYF
J gene: TRBJ1-6; clone size: .; V gene: TRBV7-2; D gene: TRBD1; CDR3 DNA: TGTGCCAGCAGCTTATCAGGGGGAAATTCACCCCTCCACTTT; CDR3 protein: CASSLSGGNSPLHF
J gene: TRBJ1-6; clone size: few; V gene: TRBV20-1; D gene: TRBD1; CDR3 DNA: TGCAGTGCTAGGCCGGGACAGGGTAATTCACCCCTCCACTTT; CDR3 protein: CSARPGQGNSPLHF
J gene: TRBJ2-7; clone size: .; V gene: TRBV5-1; D gene: TRBD2; CDR3 DNA: TGCGCCAGCAGCTTGGCGGCTAGCGGCTACGAGCAGTACTTC; CDR3 protein: CASSLAASGYEQYF
J gene: TRBJ2-7; clone size: .; V gene: TRBV6-1; D gene: TRBD1; CDR3 DNA: TGTGCCAGCACTTCCGACAGGGGAACCTACGAGCAGTACTTC; CDR3 protein: CASTSDRGTYEQYF
J gene: TRBJ1-2; clone size: .; V gene: TRBV5-4; D gene: .; CDR3 DNA: TGTGCCAGCAGCTGGAGGGACAACGGTCGAGACTACACCTTC; CDR3 protein: CASSWRDNGRDYTF